The text below deals with one TCR beta chain. These data are taken from a study of blood T cell repertoires in COVID-19. At the level of the study: Nucleic acid was either cDNA or gDNA, and it came from T cells, B-cell-depleted T cells, or PBMCs.

Sequencing was performed with immunoSEQ multiplex PCR; in TCRdb, only in-frame clones are kept and a portion is missing. Seen here are about 380,000 clones, 90% observed once, and the top ten hold around 6.3%. The TCR comes from a man between 18 and 35 years old with active or convalescent COVID-19. Sequenced material: peripheral blood.

This chain's CDR3 is CASSQEAIDNEQFF. Written as DNA, the CDR3 is TGCGCCAGCAGCCAAGAAGCGATCGACAATGAGCAGTTCTTC. The chain uses TRBV4-3 and TRBJ2-1, with D uncertain. CDR3 length: 14 residues. Germline values: CDR1 LGHNA, CDR2 YSLEER. Trimming shortened V by 0 bases and J by 5 bases, and 8 bases separated the two germline ends.